This TCR beta chain is drawn from a study of cytomegalovirus exposure and HLA in healthy donors. The study ran its PCR with 60 Vbeta and 13 Jbeta primers. TCRdb's table, derived via immunoSEQ multiplex PCR, lists solely in-frame clones and lacks some. In total, the table holds 170,000 or so clones. Trimming at V came to 7 bases and at J to 0 bases, leaving 6 bases not matched to a gene. The CDR3 covers 15 residues. Germline CDR1 SEHNR, CDR2 FQNEAQ (reference sequence). This TCR came from a man in his thirties or forties in good health and CMV-seronegative. The sequencing input was PBMCs. The chain has TRBV7-9 and TRBJ2-5, with TRBD2 matching 9 bases. This CDR3 is CASTLAGVYQETQYF. The CDR3 DNA follows: TGTGCCAGCACTTTAGCGGGAGTGTACCAAGAGACCCAGTACTTC.